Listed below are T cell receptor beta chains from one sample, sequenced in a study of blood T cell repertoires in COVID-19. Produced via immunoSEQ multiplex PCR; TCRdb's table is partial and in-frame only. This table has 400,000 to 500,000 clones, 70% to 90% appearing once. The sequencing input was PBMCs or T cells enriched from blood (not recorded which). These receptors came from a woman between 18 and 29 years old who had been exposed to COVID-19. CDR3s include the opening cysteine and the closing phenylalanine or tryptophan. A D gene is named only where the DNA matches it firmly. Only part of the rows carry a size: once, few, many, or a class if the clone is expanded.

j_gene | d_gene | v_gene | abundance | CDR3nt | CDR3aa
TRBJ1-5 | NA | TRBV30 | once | TGTGCCTGGAGTGGTGGCAGCAATCAGCCCCAGCATTTT | CAWSGGSNQPQHF
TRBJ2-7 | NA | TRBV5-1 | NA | TGCGCCAGCAGCTTCGGGAGCGATCCAAGCTACGAGCAGTACTTC | CASSFGSDPSYEQYF
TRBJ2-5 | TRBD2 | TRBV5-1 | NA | TGCGCCAGCAGCTTGGATGGCGGGAGGGCCGGGGAGACCCAGTACTTC | CASSLDGGRAGETQYF
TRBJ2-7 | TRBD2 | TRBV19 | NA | TGTGCCAGTAGTAGACTAGCGGGGACCTACGAGCAGTACTTC | CASSRLAGTYEQYF
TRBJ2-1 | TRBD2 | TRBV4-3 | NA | TGCGCCAGCAGCCAAAGCGGGGGGGCATATGAGCAGTTCTTC | CASSQSGGAYEQFF
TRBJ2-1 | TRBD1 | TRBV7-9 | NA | TGTGCCAGCAGCCCGGACAGGGTGGGGATCAATGAGCAGTTCTTC | CASSPDRVGINEQFF
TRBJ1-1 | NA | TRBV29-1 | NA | TGCAGCGTTGAAGGAGGGAGGGCTGAAGCTTTCTTT | CSVEGGRAEAFF
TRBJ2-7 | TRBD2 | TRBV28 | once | TGTGCCAGCAGTTTTCGGACTAGCGGGAGTTTTTACGAGCAGTACTTC | CASSFRTSGSFYEQYF
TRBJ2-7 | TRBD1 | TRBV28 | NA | TGTGCCAGCAGTTGGACAGGGGACCCCTACGAGCAGTACTTC | CASSWTGDPYEQYF
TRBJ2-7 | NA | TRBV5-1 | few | TGCGCCAGCAGCCCATTAACAGGTTCCGAGCAGTACTTC | CASSPLTGSEQYF
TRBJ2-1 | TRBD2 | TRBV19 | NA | TGTGCCAGCTGCCTAGCCGGGGGGAGCTCCTACAATGAGCAGTTCTTC | CASCLAGGSSYNEQFF
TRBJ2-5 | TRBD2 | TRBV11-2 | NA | TGTGCCAGCAGCTTAGATTTTGGACTAGCGGAGACCCAGTACTTC | CASSLDFGLAETQYF
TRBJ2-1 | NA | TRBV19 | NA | TGTGCCAGTAGTATAGGGGACATTTATGAGCAGTTCTTC | CASSIGDIYEQFF
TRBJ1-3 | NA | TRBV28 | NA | TGTGCCAGCGTCCAGTGGGTCGGGACAACTGGAAACACCATATATTTT | CASVQWVGTTGNTIYF
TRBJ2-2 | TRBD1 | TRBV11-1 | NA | TGTGCCAGCAGCCAGGGACAGGGGGATCCGACCGGGGAGCTGTTTTTT | CASSQGQGDPTGELFF
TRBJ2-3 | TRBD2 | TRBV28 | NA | TGTGCCAGCAGTTTATTTAGCGGGGGGCCCCCAGATACGCAGTATTTT | CASSLFSGGPPDTQYF
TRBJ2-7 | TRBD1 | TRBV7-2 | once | TGTGCCAGCAGCCAGACAGGGGGCCCCTACGAGCAGTACTTC | CASSQTGGPYEQYF
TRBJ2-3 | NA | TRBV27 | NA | TGTGCCAGCTCCCAAGAACGGGGCACAGATACGCAGTATTTT | CASSQERGTDTQYF
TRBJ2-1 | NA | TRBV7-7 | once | TGTGCTAGCAGCTTAACAGAACCCCTTGACAATGAGCAGTTCTTC | CASSLTEPLDNEQFF
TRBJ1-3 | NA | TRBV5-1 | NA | TGCGCCAGCAGCTTGGACAGAGCTGGAAACACCATATATTTT | CASSLDRAGNTIYF
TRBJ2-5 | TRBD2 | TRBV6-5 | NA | TGTGCCAGCAGGGCGACTAGCGGGGGTATGGAGACCCAGTACTTC | CASRATSGGMETQYF
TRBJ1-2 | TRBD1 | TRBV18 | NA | TGTGCCAGCTCACCTTGGGGACAGGTTAACTATGGCTACACCTTC | CASSPWGQVNYGYTF
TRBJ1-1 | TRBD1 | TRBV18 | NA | TGTGCCAGCTCACTTCCGGGACAGGGAGTTGGAGCTTTCTTT | CASSLPGQGVGAFF
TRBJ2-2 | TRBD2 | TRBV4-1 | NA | TGCGCCAGCAGCCAGTCCACTAGCGGAGGAAACACCGGGGAGCTGTTTTTT | CASSQSTSGGNTGELFF
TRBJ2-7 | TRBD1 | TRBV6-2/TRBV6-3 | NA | TGTGCCAGCAGTCAGGACAGGGGGCGGCAGTACTTC | CASSQDRGRQYF
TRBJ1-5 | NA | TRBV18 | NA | TGTGCCAGCTCACCCCGAGGGGGACACTACAATCAGCCCCAGCATTTT | CASSPRGGHYNQPQHF
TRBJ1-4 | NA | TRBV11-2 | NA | TGTGCCAGCAGCTTGGGGGCAAAAGAAAAACTGTTTTTT | CASSLGAKEKLFF
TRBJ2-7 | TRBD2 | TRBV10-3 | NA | TGTGCCATCAGCCTCCTTAACCGGGACTACCAAACGGAGAAGTACTTC | CAISLLNRDYQTEKYF
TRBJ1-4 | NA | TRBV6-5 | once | TGTGCCAGCAGTTACGACAGGTTTAATGAAAAACTGTTTTTT | CASSYDRFNEKLFF
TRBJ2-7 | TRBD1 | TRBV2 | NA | TGTGCCAGCAAAAGAGAAGGACAGGGGGTCCACGAGCAGTACTTC | CASKREGQGVHEQYF
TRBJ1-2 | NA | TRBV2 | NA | TGTGCCAGCCACGAGGAAGGTTTACTTAACTATGGCTACACCTTC | CASHEEGLLNYGYTF
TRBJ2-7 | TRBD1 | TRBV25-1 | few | TGTGCCAGCAGTGAATGTCCCGGGACAGGGATTTCCTACGAGCAGTACTTC | CASSECPGTGISYEQYF
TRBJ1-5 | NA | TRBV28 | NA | TGTGCCAGCAGTCCCACAGGGTTCAATCAGCCCCAGCATTTT | CASSPTGFNQPQHF
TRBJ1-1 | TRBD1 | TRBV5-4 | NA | TGTGCCAGCAGCTTGACAGGGGTGACTGAAGCTTTCTTT | CASSLTGVTEAFF
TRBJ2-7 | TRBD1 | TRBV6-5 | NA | TGTGCCAGCAGTTTCGGACAGGGGGTTTCCTACGAGCAGTACTTC | CASSFGQGVSYEQYF
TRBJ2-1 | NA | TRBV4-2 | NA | TGTGCCAGCAGCCAAGTGGCGGGGGCAATCGATGAGCAGTTCTTC | CASSQVAGAIDEQFF
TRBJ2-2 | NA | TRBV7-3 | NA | TGTGCCAGCAGCTTAAATAGGAACACCGGGGAGCTGTTTTTT | CASSLNRNTGELFF
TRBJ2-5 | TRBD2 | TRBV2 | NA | TGTGCCAGCAGTGGAGTAGCGGGGGTGCAAGAGACCCAGTACTTC | CASSGVAGVQETQYF
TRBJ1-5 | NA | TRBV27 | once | TGTGCCAGCAGCCTCAATCAGCCCCAGCATTTT | CASSLNQPQHF
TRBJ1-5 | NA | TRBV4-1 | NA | TGCGCCAGCAGCCAAGAAGAGAGTGTTAATCAGCCCCAGCATTTT | CASSQEESVNQPQHF
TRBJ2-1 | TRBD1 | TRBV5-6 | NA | TGTGCCAGCCTCAGGGGGAATGAGCAGTTCTTC | CASLRGNEQFF
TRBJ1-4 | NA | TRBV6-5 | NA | TGTGCCAGCAGCGACAGTCCTAATGAAAAACTGTTTTTT | CASSDSPNEKLFF
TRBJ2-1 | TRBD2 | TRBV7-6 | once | TGTGCCAGCAGCTTACTAGCGGGAGTCTACAATGAGCAGTTCTTC | CASSLLAGVYNEQFF
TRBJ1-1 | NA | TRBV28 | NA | TGTGCCAGCATCTCGGGGTCCTACCACACTGAAGCTTTCTTT | CASISGSYHTEAFF
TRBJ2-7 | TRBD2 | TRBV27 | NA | TGTGCCAGCACCCTGCGGGTAACTAGCGGGAGCCCAAGCTCCTACGAGCAGTACTTC | CASTLRVTSGSPSSYEQYF
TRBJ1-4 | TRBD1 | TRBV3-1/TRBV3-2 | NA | TGTGCCAGCAGCCAGACAGGGGGCGCCGTTGAAAAACTGTTTTTT | CASSQTGGAVEKLFF
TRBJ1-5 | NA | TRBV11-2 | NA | TGTGCCAGCAGCTTCAGGGGTGGTCAGCCCCAGCATTTT | CASSFRGGQPQHF
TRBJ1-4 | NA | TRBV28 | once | TGTGCCAGCAGTTTCCCGGGACTGAGTAATGAAAAACTGTTTTTT | CASSFPGLSNEKLFF
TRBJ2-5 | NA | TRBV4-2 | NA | TGTGCCAGCAGCCAAGGGACAATTAAAGAGACCCAGTACTTC | CASSQGTIKETQYF
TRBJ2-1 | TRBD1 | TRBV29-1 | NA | TGCAGCGTTGAAGATTACGGGACAGGGACGCTGAACGGGCAGTTCTTC | CSVEDYGTGTLNGQFF
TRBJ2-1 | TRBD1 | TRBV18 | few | TGTGCCAGCTCACCCAGACAGGGACCCAATGAGCAGTTCTTC | CASSPRQGPNEQFF
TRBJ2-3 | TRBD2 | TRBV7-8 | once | TGTGCCAGCAGCTTAGCGGGACTAGCGGGGCCCACAGATACGCAGTATTTT | CASSLAGLAGPTDTQYF
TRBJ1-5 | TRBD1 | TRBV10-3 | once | TGTGCCATCAGTGATCGGGGGACAGGGGGTAATCAGCCCCAGCATTTT | CAISDRGTGGNQPQHF
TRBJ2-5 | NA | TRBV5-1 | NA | TGCGCCAGCAGCTTGGCCTTGCGGGTCCAAGAGACCCAGTACTTC | CASSLALRVQETQYF
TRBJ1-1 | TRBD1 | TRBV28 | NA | TGTGCCAGCAGAGGGGACAGGGCGAACACTGAAGCTTTCTTT | CASRGDRANTEAFF
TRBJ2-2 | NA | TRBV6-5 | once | TGTGCCAGCAGGCTTTCGGGAGCATCCGGGGAGCTGTTTTTT | CASRLSGASGELFF
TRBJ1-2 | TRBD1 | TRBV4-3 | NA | TGCGCCAGCAGCCAAGAAATTGCAGGGGGCGTATATGGCTACACCTTC | CASSQEIAGGVYGYTF
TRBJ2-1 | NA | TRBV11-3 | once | TGTGCCAGCTCCAAAGGTGGGGGCTATGAGCAGTTCTTC | CASSKGGGYEQFF
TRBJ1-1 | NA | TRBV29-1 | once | TGCAGCGTTGAAGATTGGGGGGTGACGAACACTGAAGCTTTCTTT | CSVEDWGVTNTEAFF
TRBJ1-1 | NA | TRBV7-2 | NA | TGTGCCAGCAGCTTAGAATTACGGGGGGGCGACCAGAACACTGAAGCTTTCTTT | CASSLELRGGDQNTEAFF